This entry features one TCR beta chain sequence. It lacks a known antigen. It has no much larger one-base neighbor in the sample; base qualities were not kept. The CDR3 numbers 15 residues from cysteine through phenylalanine. The entry retains the CDR3 DNA only, 45 bases that are in frame from base 1. CDR1 and CDR2 are drawn from the germline V gene: MNHEY, SVGEGT. V was cut back by 4 bases and J by 2 bases, leaving a gap of 14 bases between them. These data come from a study of control samples from healthy donors and cancer patients (dated by TCRdb to 2019 to 2021). The method was the immunoSEQ multiplex PCR assay. Held by TCRdb, this immuneACCESS table contains in-frame sequences only and omits some clones. Under half of the omission traces to an unresolved V gene where checked; the cause of the rest is unknown. In all, the sample holds approximately 9,100 clones, and roughly nine tenths of those were seen once. Roughly 21% of the sample is held by the ten biggest clonotypes.

The chain joins TRBV6-2 or TRBV6-3 to TRBJ1-1; the D gene cannot be named for sure. The sequencing sample was made of PBMCs. This receptor was obtained from a man aged 55 to 70 with colorectal cancer. The bases read TGTGCCAGCAGTTTTAATCCCACGTTCAACACTGAAGCTTTCTTT. This yields the protein CASSFNPTFNTEAFF.